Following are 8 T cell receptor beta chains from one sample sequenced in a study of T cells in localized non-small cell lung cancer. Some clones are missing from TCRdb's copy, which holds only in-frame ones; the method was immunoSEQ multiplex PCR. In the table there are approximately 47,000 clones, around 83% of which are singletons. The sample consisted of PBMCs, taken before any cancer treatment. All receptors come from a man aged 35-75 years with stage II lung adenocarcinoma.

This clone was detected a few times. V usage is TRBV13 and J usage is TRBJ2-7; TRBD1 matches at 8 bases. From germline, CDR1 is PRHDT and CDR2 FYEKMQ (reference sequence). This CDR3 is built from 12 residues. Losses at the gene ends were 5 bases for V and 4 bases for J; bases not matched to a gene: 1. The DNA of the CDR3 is TGTGCCAGCAGCGACAGGGGTTACGAGCAGTACGTC. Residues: CASSDRGYEQYV.

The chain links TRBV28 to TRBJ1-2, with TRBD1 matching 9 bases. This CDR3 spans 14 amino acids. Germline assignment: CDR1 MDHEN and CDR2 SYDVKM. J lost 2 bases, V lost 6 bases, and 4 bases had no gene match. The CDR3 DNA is TGTGCCAGCAGCCGCGGGACAGGGAACTATGGCTACACCTTC. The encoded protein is CASSRGTGNYGYTF.

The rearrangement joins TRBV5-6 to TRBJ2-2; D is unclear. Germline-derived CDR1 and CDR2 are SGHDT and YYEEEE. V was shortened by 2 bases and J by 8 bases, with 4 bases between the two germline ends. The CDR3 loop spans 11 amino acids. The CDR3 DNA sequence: TGTGCCAGCAGCTTACGGGGGGAGCTGTTTTTT. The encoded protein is CASSLRGELFF.

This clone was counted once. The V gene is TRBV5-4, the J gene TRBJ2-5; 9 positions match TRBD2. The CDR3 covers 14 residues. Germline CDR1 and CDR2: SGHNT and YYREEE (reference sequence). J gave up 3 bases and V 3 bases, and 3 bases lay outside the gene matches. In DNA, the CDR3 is TGTGCCAGCAGCTCCCTAGCGGGGAAAGAGACCCAGTACTTC. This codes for CASSSLAGKETQYF.

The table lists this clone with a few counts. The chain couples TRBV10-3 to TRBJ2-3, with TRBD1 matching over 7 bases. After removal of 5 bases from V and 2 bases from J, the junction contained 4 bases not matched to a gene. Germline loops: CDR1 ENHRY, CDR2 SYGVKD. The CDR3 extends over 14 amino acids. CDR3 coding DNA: TGTGCCATCAGTCCGGGACAGAACACAGATACGCAGTATTTT. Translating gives CAISPGQNTDTQYF.

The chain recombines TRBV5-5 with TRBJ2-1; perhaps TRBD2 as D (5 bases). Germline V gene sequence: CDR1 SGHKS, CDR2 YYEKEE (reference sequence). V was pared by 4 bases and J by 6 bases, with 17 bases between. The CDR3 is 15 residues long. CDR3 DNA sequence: TGTGCCAGCAGCCCTAGGGAGACTCTTTCCAATGAGCAGTTCTTC. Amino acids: CASSPRETLSNEQFF.

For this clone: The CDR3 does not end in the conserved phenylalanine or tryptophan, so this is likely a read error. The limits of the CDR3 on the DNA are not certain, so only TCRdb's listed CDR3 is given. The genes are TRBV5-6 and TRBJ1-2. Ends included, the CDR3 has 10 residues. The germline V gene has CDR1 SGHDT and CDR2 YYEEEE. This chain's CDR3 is CASSFWRKSL.

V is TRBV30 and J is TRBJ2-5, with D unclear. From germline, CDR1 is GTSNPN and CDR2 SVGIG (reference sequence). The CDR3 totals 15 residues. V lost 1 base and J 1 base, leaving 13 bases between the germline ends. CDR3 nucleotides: TGTGCCTGGAGTGAATCCTTGAGTACCCAAGAGACCCAGTACTTC. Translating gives CAWSESLSTQETQYF.